These 18 T cell receptor beta chains originate from one sample sequenced in a study of PD-L1 blockade in urothelial cancer. Generated by immunoSEQ multiplex PCR, the TCRdb table keeps only in-frame clones and is missing some. Here the sample spans tens of thousands of clones, approximately 90% being singletons. The material was PBMCs, obtained around atezolizumab (anti-PD-L1) treatment. The receptor set was obtained from a man in his 60s with urothelial cancer.

This chain links TRBV5-1 with TRBJ1-4; possible D gene TRBD1, 6 bases. The length of the CDR3 is 14 residues. Trimming took 3 bases from V and 8 from J, leaving 14 bases between them. In germline, CDR1 is SGHRS, CDR2 YFSETQ. The CDR3 sequence is CASSSGDPREKLFF. CDR3 nucleotides: TGCGCCAGCAGCTCAGGGGATCCGCGGGAAAAACTGTTTTTT.

This chain links TRBV12-5 with TRBJ2-3, with 8 nucleotides matching TRBD2. The CDR3 has 16 residues. CDR1 and CDR2 (germline): LGHNT, FRNRAP. Trimming at V came to 5 bases and at J to 2 bases, leaving 9 bases not matched to a gene. CDR3 in DNA: TGTGCTAGTGGTCTCCGGGGGGGGACTTACACAGATACGCAGTATTTT. It encodes CASGLRGGTYTDTQYF.

The gene calls are TRBV27 and TRBJ1-2; no clear D gene. Germline CDR1 MNHEY, CDR2 SMNVEV (reference sequence). There are 13 residues in the CDR3. Trimming cost V 7 bases and J 8 bases, with 17 bases left between them. The CDR3 protein is CASTSYLPGGYTF. The CDR3 DNA reads as TGTGCCAGCACGTCCTACCTCCCGGGAGGCTACACCTTC.

In nucleotides, the CDR3 is TGTGCCAGCATTAGCGGGGGCACAGATACGCAGTATTTT. Its protein product is CASISGGTDTQYF. V and J are TRBV6-5 and TRBJ2-3, with TRBD2 identical over 8 bases. CDR1 MNHEY and CDR2 SVGAGI come from the germline V gene. The CDR3 extends over 13 amino acids. The ends lost 7 bases at V and 1 base at J; junction bases unmatched: 1.

The chain links TRBV4-2 to TRBJ2-3; the match to TRBD2 covers 8 bases. Looked up from germline, CDR1 is LGHNA and CDR2 is YNFKEQ. The CDR3 is made up of 19 amino acids. With 0 bases clipped from V and 0 bases from J, the junction kept 11 bases outside the gene matches. In DNA, the CDR3 is TGTGCCAGCAGCCAAGATTGGGGTAGCGGGGTTCTTAGCACAGATACGCAGTATTTT. Encoded protein: CASSQDWGSGVLSTDTQYF.

This sequence joins TRBV19 and TRBJ2-6, with D tentatively TRBD2 (5 bases). Germline loops: CDR1 LNHDA, CDR2 SQIVND (reference sequence). This CDR3 region has 15 residues. Trimming cost V 4 bases and J 2 bases, with 9 bases left between them. CDR3 sequence reads: CASSNTRAGANVLTF. The CDR3 DNA sequence: TGTGCCAGTAGTAACACTAGAGCTGGGGCCAACGTCCTGACTTTC.

V gene TRBV6-1 combines with J gene TRBJ2-7; 11 bases line up with TRBD1. V dropped 0 bases and J dropped 5; count of bases not matched to a gene: 3. Germline values: CDR1 MNHNS, CDR2 SASEGT. This CDR3 has 15 residues. The chain's CDR3 is CASSEAGQGAHEQYF. DNA of the CDR3: TGTGCCAGCAGTGAAGCCGGACAGGGGGCGCACGAGCAGTACTTC.

This rearrangement joins TRBV4-3 to TRBJ1-3; D is unclear. The ends were cut back, 0 bases at V and 0 bases at J, with 9 bases in the middle. From germline, CDR1 is LGHNA and CDR2 YSLEER. The CDR3 is 16 residues long. The DNA for the CDR3 is TGCGCCAGCAGCCAAGATAGACACAGCTCTGGAAACACCATATATTTT. It is translated as CASSQDRHSSGNTIYF.

This chain links TRBV4-1 with TRBJ2-4; TRBD1 matches at 11 bases. J gave up 9 bases and V 1 base, and 17 bases lay outside the gene matches. CDR1 is MGHRA and CDR2 is YSYEKL in the germline V gene. The CDR3 runs 19 residues. CDR3 bases: TGCGCCAGCAGCCAAGGACGTTTGCAAGGACAGGGGGCTTTCAGCATTCAGTACTTC. Its translation: CASSQGRLQGQGAFSIQYF.

The genes are TRBV5-8 and TRBJ2-1, with a tentative D call TRBD2 (5 bases). The CDR3 contains 15 residues. Germline V gene data show CDR1 as SGHTS and CDR2 as YDEGEE. Trimming removed 4 bases at V and 5 bases at J, with 16 bases between. CDR3 DNA sequence: TGTGCCAGCAGCCCCTATGCCGGGGAGAACAATGAGCAGTTCTTC. It translates to CASSPYAGENNEQFF.

This clone was observed a single time. The chain couples TRBV5-8 to TRBJ2-5; the D is unclear. The CDR3 totals 12 residues. The V gene's germline CDR1 is SGHTS and CDR2 YDEGEE. V was pared by 0 bases and J by 4 bases, with 4 bases between. CDR3 region: CASSLGRETQYF. The CDR3 DNA sequence: TGTGCCAGCAGCTTGGGGAGAGAGACCCAGTACTTC.

The V call is TRBV11-1, the J call TRBJ2-7; D is perhaps TRBD1 (6 bases). The V gene's germline CDR1 is SGHAT and CDR2 FQDESV (reference sequence). V was cut by 1 base and J by 3 bases, with 13 bases left in between. CDR3 length: 15 residues. The CDR3 nucleotides are TGTGCCAGCAGCTTAGTTCAGGGGTTACGCTACGAGCAGTACTTC. It yields the protein CASSLVQGLRYEQYF.

This clone was counted only a few times. The chain carries TRBV5-5 and TRBJ1-1, with D possibly being TRBD1 (6 bases). The CDR3 is made up of 14 amino acids. Trimming removed 3 bases at V and 6 bases at J, with 15 bases between. Germline lookup yields CDR1 SGHKS and CDR2 YYEKEE (reference sequence). CDR3 in DNA: TGTGCCAGCAGCTACACGGGACAAAGGTCTGAAGCTTTCTTT. Translation: CASSYTGQRSEAFF.

CDR3: CASSQDTMNTEAFF. CDR3 sequence (DNA): TGCGCCAGCAGCCAGGACACAATGAACACTGAAGCTTTCTTT. The chain recombines TRBV10-2 with TRBJ1-1; D possibly corresponds to TRBD1 (5 bases). The germline gives CDR1 WSHSY, CDR2 SAAADI. This CDR3 spans 14 amino acids. V gave up 6 bases and J gave up 0 bases, with 11 bases separating them.

The chain carries TRBV25-1 and TRBJ2-1; tentatively, D is TRBD2 (6 bases). The CDR3 is 15 residues long. Trimming removed 1 base from V and 6 bases from J, with 13 bases in between. Germline V lookup: CDR1 MGHDK, CDR2 SYGVNS. In DNA, the CDR3 is TGTGCCAGCAGTGAATCCGGGAGCTGGGGCAATGAGCAGTTCTTC. Translated: CASSESGSWGNEQFF.

The chain recombines TRBV28 with TRBJ2-5; the match to TRBD2 covers 9 bases. CDR3 length: 16 amino acids. Germline lookup yields CDR1 MDHEN and CDR2 SYDVKM. V shed 5 bases, J shed 5 bases, and the junction held 12 bases outside the gene matches. This chain's CDR3 is CASSPQGSGSWETQYF. The CDR3 DNA follows: TGTGCCAGCAGTCCCCAGGGTAGCGGGAGTTGGGAGACCCAGTACTTC.

V is TRBV4-1 and J is TRBJ2-1, with 7 bases that match TRBD2. After removal of 2 bases from V and 5 bases from J, the junction contained 9 bases not matched to a gene. The CDR3 is 16 residues long. Germline CDR1 reads MGHRA; CDR2 reads YSYEKL. The CDR3 here is CASSQPGLSRNNEQFF. Here the CDR3 DNA reads TGCGCCAGCAGCCAACCGGGACTATCAAGAAACAATGAGCAGTTCTTC.

This clone appeared a single time. V gene TRBV18 combines with J gene TRBJ2-7; weak D call: TRBD2 (5 bases). This CDR3 region has 14 residues. V lost 3 bases and J lost 3, with 12 bases in between. In germline, CDR1 is KGHSH, CDR2 LQKENI. The CDR3 here is CASSPGDQSYEQYF. The CDR3 bases are TGTGCCAGCTCACCGGGAGACCAAAGCTACGAGCAGTACTTC.